What follows is one T cell receptor (beta chain) and its context. The sequenced target, TCR beta, came from blood CD8+ and CD4+ T cells. Negative isolation yielded CD8+ and CD4+ T cells; FACS enriched TEMRA cells. The data were taken from a study of CD8 T cells in Susac syndrome. When the RNA was reverse transcribed, random hexamers were used with an input of about 0.5 to 1 ug. MiXCR, applied by TCRdb to the immunoSEQ multiplex PCR reads, yields one record per CDR3 protein. The sample comprises 150,000 to 200,000 distinct CDR3 sequences, 90% to 95% of which are singletons, and roughly 0.087% rests with the top ten. The CDR3 is made up of 17 amino acids. The germline CDR1 and CDR2 sequences are SGHRS and YFSETQ. Unmatched junction bases numbered 9, after V lost 5 bases and J lost 1 base.

This chain uses TRBV5-1 with TRBJ2-6; 7 bases fit TRBD1. This receptor was taken from a human donor with Susac syndrome. Sequencing was done on a sample of CD4+ T cells from PBMCs. As DNA, the CDR3 is TGCGCCAGCAGTTCCCCGGGACAGCTTTCTGGGGCCAACGTCCTGACTTTC. This sequence encodes CASSSPGQLSGANVLTF.